This T cell receptor beta chain was observed in a study of CD8 T cells in Susac syndrome. From blood CD8+ and CD4+ T cells, TCR beta sequences were generated. It was negative isolation that provided the CD8+ and CD4+ T cells, whereas TEMRA cells were enriched by FACS. CDR1 SGHNT and CDR2 YYREEE come from the germline V gene (reference sequence). Trimming pared 2 bases from V and 0 bases from J, leaving 17 bases between. The CDR3 loop spans 17 amino acids. RNA, at about 0.5 to 1 ug, was reverse transcribed with random hexamers. Multiplex PCR with immunoSEQ amplified the TCR beta CDR3 across 54 Vbeta and 13 Jbeta. TCRdb processed the immunoSEQ multiplex PCR reads anew with MiXCR; each CDR3 protein has one entry. The sample consists of 400,000 or so distinct CDR3 sequences, 75% to 90% of them appearing once.

This receptor was obtained from a human donor with multiple sclerosis. The sequencing sample was made of CD8+ T cells from PBMCs. The genes are TRBV5-4 and TRBJ2-5; D might be TRBD2 (6 bases). Here the CDR3 DNA reads TGTGCCAGCAGCTTTAATCCGAGCGGGCCGGACCAAGAGACCCAGTACTTC. It is translated as CASSFNPSGPDQETQYF.